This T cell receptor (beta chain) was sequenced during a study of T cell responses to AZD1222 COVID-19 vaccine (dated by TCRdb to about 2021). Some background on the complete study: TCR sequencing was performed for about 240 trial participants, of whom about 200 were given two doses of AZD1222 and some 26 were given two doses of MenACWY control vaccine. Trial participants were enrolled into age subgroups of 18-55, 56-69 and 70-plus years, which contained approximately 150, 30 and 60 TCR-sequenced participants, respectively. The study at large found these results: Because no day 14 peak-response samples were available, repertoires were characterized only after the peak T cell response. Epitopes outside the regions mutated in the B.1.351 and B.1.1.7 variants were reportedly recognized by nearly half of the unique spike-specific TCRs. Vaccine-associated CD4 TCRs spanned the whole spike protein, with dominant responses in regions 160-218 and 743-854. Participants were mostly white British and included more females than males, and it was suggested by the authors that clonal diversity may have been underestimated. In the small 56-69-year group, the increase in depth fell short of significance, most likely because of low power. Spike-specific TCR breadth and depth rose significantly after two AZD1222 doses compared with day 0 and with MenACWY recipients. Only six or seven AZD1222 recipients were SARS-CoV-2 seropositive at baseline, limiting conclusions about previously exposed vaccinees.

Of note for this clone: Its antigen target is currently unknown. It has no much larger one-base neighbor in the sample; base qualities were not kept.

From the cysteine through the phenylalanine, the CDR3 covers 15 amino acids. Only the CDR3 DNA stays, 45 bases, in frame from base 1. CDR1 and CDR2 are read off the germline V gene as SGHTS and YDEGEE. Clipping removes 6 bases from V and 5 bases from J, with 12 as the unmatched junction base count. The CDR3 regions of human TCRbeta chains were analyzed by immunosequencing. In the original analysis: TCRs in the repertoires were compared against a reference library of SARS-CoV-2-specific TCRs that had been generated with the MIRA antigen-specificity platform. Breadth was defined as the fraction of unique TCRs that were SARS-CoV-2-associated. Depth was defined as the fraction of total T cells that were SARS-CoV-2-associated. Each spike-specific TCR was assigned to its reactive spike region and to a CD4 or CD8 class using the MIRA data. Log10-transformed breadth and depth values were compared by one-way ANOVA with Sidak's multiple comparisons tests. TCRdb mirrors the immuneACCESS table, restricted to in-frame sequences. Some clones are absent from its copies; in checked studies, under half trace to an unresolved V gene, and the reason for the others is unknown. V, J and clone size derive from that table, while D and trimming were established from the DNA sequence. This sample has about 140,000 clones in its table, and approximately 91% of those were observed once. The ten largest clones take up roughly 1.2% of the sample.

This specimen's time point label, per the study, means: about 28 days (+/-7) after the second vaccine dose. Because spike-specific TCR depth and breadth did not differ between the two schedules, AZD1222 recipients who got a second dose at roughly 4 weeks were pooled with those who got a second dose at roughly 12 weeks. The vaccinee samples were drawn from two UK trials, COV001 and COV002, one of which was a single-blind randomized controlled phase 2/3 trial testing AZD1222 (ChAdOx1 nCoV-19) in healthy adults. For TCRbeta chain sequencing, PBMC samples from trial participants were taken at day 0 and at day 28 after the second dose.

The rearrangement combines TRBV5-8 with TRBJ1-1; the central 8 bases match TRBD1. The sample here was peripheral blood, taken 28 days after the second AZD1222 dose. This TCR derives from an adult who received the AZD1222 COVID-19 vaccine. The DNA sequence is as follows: TGTGCCAGCAACGAATTCGGACAGGGAAGGACTGAAGCTTTCTTT. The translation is CASNEFGQGRTEAFF.